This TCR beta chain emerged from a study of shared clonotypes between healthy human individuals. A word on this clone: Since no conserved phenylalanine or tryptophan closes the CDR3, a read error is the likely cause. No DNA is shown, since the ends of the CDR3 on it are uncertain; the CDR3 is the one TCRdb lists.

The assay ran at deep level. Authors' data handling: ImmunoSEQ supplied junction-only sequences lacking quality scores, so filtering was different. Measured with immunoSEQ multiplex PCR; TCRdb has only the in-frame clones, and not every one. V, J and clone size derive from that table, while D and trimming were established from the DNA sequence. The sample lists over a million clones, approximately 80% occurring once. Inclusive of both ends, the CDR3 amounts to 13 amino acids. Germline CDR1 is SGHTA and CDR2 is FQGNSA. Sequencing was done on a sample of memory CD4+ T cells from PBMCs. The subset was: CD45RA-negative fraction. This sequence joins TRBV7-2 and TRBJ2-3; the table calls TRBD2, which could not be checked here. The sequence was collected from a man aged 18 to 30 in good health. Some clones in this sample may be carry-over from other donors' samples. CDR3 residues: CASSPRLSGILEL.